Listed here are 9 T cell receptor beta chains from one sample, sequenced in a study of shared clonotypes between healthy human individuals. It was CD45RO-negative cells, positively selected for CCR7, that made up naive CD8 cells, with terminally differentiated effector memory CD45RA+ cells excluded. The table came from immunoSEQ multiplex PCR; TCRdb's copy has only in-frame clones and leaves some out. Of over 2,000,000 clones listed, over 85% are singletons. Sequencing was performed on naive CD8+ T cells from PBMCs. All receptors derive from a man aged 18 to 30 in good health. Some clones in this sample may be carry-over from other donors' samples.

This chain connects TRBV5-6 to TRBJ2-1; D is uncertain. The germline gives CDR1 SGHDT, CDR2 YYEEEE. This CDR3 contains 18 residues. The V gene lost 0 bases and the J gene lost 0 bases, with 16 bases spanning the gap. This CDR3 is CASSLGLELFGSYNEQFF. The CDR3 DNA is TGTGCCAGCAGCTTGGGTCTAGAGTTATTCGGCTCCTACAATGAGCAGTTCTTC.

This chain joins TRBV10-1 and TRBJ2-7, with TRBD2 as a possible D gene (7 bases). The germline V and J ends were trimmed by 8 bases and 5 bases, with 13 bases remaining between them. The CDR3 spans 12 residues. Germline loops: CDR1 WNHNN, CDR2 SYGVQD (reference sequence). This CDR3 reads CASGGGGDEQYF. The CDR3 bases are TGCGCCAGCGGGGGCGGGGGAGACGAGCAGTACTTC.

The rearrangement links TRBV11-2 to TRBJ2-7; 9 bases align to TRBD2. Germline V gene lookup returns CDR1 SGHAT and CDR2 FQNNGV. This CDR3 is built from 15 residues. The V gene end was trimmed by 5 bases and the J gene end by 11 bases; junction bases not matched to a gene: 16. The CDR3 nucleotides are TGTGCCAGCAGCCCCGTCTTTGAAGCTCCTAGCGGGAAGTACTTC. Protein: CASSPVFEAPSGKYF.

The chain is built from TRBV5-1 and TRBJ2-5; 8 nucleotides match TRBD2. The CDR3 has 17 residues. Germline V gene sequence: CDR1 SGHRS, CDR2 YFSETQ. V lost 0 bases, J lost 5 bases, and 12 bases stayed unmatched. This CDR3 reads CASSLDGPAGEEETQYF. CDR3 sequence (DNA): TGCGCCAGCAGCTTGGATGGGCCAGCGGGAGAGGAGGAGACCCAGTACTTC.

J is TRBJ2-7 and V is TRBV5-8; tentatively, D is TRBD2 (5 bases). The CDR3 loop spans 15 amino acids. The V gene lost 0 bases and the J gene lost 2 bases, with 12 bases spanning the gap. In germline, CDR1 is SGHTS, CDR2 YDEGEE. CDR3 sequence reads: CASSLVMLAAYEQYF. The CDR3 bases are TGTGCCAGCAGCTTGGTTATGCTAGCAGCCTACGAGCAGTACTTC.

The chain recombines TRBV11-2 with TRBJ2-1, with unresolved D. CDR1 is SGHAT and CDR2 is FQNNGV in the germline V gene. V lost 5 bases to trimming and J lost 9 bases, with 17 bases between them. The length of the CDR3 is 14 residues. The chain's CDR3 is CASSPPTGTIEQFF. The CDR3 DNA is TGTGCCAGCAGCCCGCCAACTGGAACAATTGAGCAGTTCTTC.

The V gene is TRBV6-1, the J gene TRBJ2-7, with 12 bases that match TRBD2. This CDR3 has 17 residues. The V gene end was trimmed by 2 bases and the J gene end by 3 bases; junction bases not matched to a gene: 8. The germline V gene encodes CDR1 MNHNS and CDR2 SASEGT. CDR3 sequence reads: CASSEILAGGRFYEQYF. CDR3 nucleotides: TGTGCCAGCAGTGAAATCCTAGCGGGAGGGAGGTTCTACGAGCAGTACTTC.

The chain's CDR3 is CASSYSRGLYGYTF. The CDR3 bases are TGTGCCAGCAGTTACTCGAGGGGCCTCTATGGCTACACCTTC. The chain uses TRBV6-5 and TRBJ1-2; D is perhaps TRBD1 (5 bases). The CDR3 length is 14 residues. V gave up 0 bases and J gave up 4 bases, with 9 bases separating them. From germline, CDR1 is MNHEY and CDR2 SVGAGI.

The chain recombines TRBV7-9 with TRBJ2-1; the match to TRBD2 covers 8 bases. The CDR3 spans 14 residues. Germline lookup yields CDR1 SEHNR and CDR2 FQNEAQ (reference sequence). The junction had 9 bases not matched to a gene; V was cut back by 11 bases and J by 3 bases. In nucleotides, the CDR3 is TGTGCCCTGTGGGAGAGCGGGAGCTACAATGAGCAGTTCTTC. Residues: CALWESGSYNEQFF.